This T cell receptor (beta chain) was profiled in a study of beta chain features in type 1 diabetes. Concerning this clone: Its antigen is unidentified.

CDR3 length: 13 amino acids. V lost 1 base to trimming and J lost 8 bases, with 12 bases between them. The germline gives CDR1 SGHNT, CDR2 YYREEE (reference sequence). Expressed TCRB transcripts were sequenced after all isolated RNA was converted to cDNA. The method was immunoSEQ multiplex PCR; TCRdb's version includes in-frame clones alone and lacks a portion of them. This table holds over 200,000 clones, about 11% found once. Findings and caveats of the study: Shorter TCRB CDR3s, moderately but significantly so, marked every one of the four CD4+ subsets in Type 1 diabetes patients. A greater similarity of naive, central memory and Treg TCRB repertoires was seen among patients than among healthy donors.

Sequenced material: naive CD4+ T cells from blood. The clonotype originates from a man aged 30-40 years with type 1 diabetes. The chain combines TRBV5-4 with TRBJ1-2; no reliable D call. The CDR3 spells CASSLRRSRGYTF. In nucleotides, the CDR3 is TGTGCCAGCAGCTTGCGGCGGAGTCGCGGCTACACCTTC.